What follows describes a single TCR beta chain. CDR3 length equals 14 residues. Germline assignment: CDR1 LGHDT and CDR2 YNNKEL (reference sequence). The V end was cut by 2 bases, the J end by 4 bases, with 11 bases between. The data were taken from a study of Ad26.COV2.S vaccination and SARS-CoV-2 variants. Whole-study context: Ad26.COV2.S arm of COV1001 included the donor. By the intramuscular route, Ad26.COV2.S was given once, or twice 56 days apart.

Regarding treatment: some 20 received Ad26.COV2.S at low or high dose, single or two shots; about five received placebo; per-sample allocation not given. The investigators took samples on day 63 after the first vaccine or placebo injection. The donor's status was that of an adult aged 18-55 years in Boston. An Ad26 vector expressing Wuhan-strain SARS-CoV-2 spike constituted the vaccine. The method was immunoSEQ multiplex PCR; TCRdb's version includes in-frame clones alone and lacks a portion of them. This sample yields about 220,000 clones, of which roughly 88% are seen a single time; roughly 10% belongs to the top ten.

This clonotype was sampled from a person between 18 and 65 years old who received the Ad26.COV2.S COVID-19 vaccine or a placebo. Sequenced here: peripheral blood, sampled in a trial of Ad26.COV2.S vaccine versus placebo. The chain combines TRBV3-1 (or the pseudogene TRBV3-2) with TRBJ1-1; D is ambiguous. In nucleotides, the CDR3 is TGTGCCAGCAGCCAAAGTCAGACCCCCACTGAAGCTTTCTTT. Translation gives CASSQSQTPTEAFF.